The 14 T cell receptor beta chains presented below share a single source sample, sequenced in a study of blood T cell repertoires in COVID-19. Sequenced by immunoSEQ multiplex PCR; TCRdb stores in-frame clones only, minus some. The data hold a few hundred thousand clones, with around 86% observed a single time. Sequences were obtained from PBMCs or T cells enriched from blood (not recorded which). Receptors originate from a woman between 45 and 65 years old who had recovered from COVID-19.

This chain links TRBV27 with TRBJ2-3; the match to TRBD1 covers 7 bases. The trim removed 1 base at V and 6 bases at J, leaving 7 bases unmatched. Germline V CDR1 and CDR2: MNHEY, SMNVEV (reference sequence). The CDR3 runs 15 residues. CDR3 in DNA: TGTGCCAGCAGTTTATACAGGGGTGTTATGGATACGCAGTATTTT. Encoded protein: CASSLYRGVMDTQYF.

This chain uses TRBV11-3 with TRBJ1-1; D uncertain. The ends were cut back, 5 bases at V and 9 bases at J, with 13 bases in the middle. In germline, CDR1 is SGHNT, CDR2 YENEEA. The CDR3 spans 12 residues. The chain's CDR3 is CASSLTYHQAFF. CDR3 coding DNA: TGTGCCAGCAGCCTCACTTACCACCAAGCTTTCTTT. The full variable domain, completed using reference TRBV11-3 and TRBJ1-1, is EAGVVQSPRYKIIEKKQPVAFWCNPISGHNTLYWYLQNLGQGPELLIRYENEEAVDDSQLPKDRFSAERLKGVDSTLKIQPAELGDSAVYLCASSLTYHQAFFGQGTRLTVV.

This clone has at least ten counts. CDR3 coding DNA: TGTGCCAGCAGCCTCCCGACAGGGATGAACACTGAAGCTTTCTTT. As protein: CASSLPTGMNTEAFF. V gene TRBV3-1 (or the pseudogene TRBV3-2) combines with J gene TRBJ1-1; TRBD1 aligns across 7 bases. Trimming took 4 bases from V and 0 from J; bases not matched to a gene: 5. Germline assignment: CDR1 LGHDT and CDR2 YNNKEL (reference sequence). This CDR3 has 15 residues.

The V call is TRBV5-1, the J call TRBJ2-1; TRBD2 agrees at 10 bases. J lost 9 bases, V lost 0 bases, and 21 bases had no gene match. Germline V gene data show CDR1 as SGHRS and CDR2 as YFSETQ. The length of the CDR3 is 20 residues. CDR3 protein: CASSLVPPGMGSGRAGEQFF. CDR3 sequence (DNA): TGCGCCAGCAGCTTGGTCCCTCCCGGAATGGGCAGCGGGAGGGCCGGTGAGCAGTTCTTC.

CDR3 DNA: TGTGCCAGCTCACCACGGGGACTTCGTTTTCAGGACTCTGGGGCCAACGTCCTGACTTTC. It translates to CASSPRGLRFQDSGANVLTF. The gene calls are TRBV18 and TRBJ2-6; tentative D call: TRBD2 (6 bases). Deletions cut 1 base from V and 0 bases from J, with 19 bases between. The CDR3 runs 20 residues. Germline V gives CDR1 KGHSH, CDR2 LQKENI.

There are a few counts of this clone. V and J are TRBV19 and TRBJ1-5; 8 bases agree with TRBD1. Germline values: CDR1 LNHDA, CDR2 SQIVND (reference sequence). This CDR3 spans 16 amino acids. Trimming removed 5 bases from V and 0 bases from J; junction bases left unmatched: 6. This chain's CDR3 is CASSLGTGYSNQPQHF. The CDR3 nucleotides read TGTGCCAGTAGTCTAGGGACAGGCTATAGCAATCAGCCCCAGCATTTT.

The gene calls are TRBV19 and TRBJ1-2; no reliable D call. Per the germline V gene, CDR1 is LNHDA and CDR2 is SQIVND (reference sequence). The CDR3 runs 13 residues. Deletions cut 3 bases from V and 3 bases from J, with 8 bases between. The CDR3 loop reads CASSIQSDYGYTF. In DNA form, the CDR3 reads TGTGCCAGTAGTATTCAGTCTGACTATGGCTACACCTTC.

This clone was seen a few times. This chain links TRBV5-6 with TRBJ1-5; D is undetermined. Germline CDR1 SGHDT, CDR2 YYEEEE. Deletions cut 7 bases from V and 3 bases from J, with 14 bases between. The length of the CDR3 is 14 residues. This chain's CDR3 is CASVRRGSNQPQHF. CDR3 bases: TGTGCCAGCGTCCGACGAGGCTCCAATCAGCCCCAGCATTTT.

CDR3: CASSIGEGTEQYF. In DNA, the CDR3 is TGTGCCAGCAGCATTGGGGAGGGAACCGAGCAGTACTTC. This rearrangement joins TRBV12-3 or TRBV12-4 to TRBJ2-7; the match to TRBD2 covers 7 bases. V was clipped by 6 bases and J by 6 bases; unmatched bases: 8. This CDR3 has 13 residues.

The gene calls are TRBV27 and TRBJ1-2, with TRBD1 matching over 9 bases. With V trimmed by 4 bases and J by 4 bases, 4 bases remained unmatched. Looked up from germline, CDR1 is MNHEY and CDR2 is SMNVEV (reference sequence). CDR3 length: 14 residues. In DNA, the CDR3 is TGTGCCAGCAGTTCAGGACAGGGGTCCTATGGCTACACCTTC. It specifies CASSSGQGSYGYTF.

The V call is TRBV19, the J call TRBJ1-2, with a possible D match to TRBD1 (6 bases). Germline V gene lookup returns CDR1 LNHDA and CDR2 SQIVND (reference sequence). The CDR3 runs 17 residues. Trimming left V 2 bases short and J 4 bases short, with 20 bases between. The CDR3 region has the DNA TGTGCCAGTAGTATACGCCCTACTGGGGGCGTGGTCTATGGCTACACCTTC. Its protein is CASSIRPTGGVVYGYTF.

V usage is TRBV9 and J usage is TRBJ2-1, with 8 bases aligning to TRBD2. CDR3 length: 16 amino acids. Germline V lookup: CDR1 SGDLS, CDR2 YYNGEE. Trimming cost V 0 bases and J 5 bases; bases outside gene matches: 7. This CDR3 reads CASSVAGTSGHNEQFF. CDR3 coding DNA: TGTGCCAGCAGCGTAGCAGGTACTAGCGGTCACAATGAGCAGTTCTTC.

The gene calls are TRBV6-5 and TRBJ2-3, with a tentative D call TRBD2 (5 bases). The germline V and J ends were trimmed by 0 bases and 9 bases, with 16 bases remaining between them. The CDR3 contains 15 residues. Germline assignment: CDR1 MNHEY and CDR2 SVGAGI. The CDR3 sequence: CASSYSVGETATQYF. In nucleotides, the CDR3 is TGTGCCAGCAGTTACTCGGTGGGAGAGACCGCGACGCAGTATTTT.

The J gene is TRBJ1-1, the V gene TRBV7-9; D is unclear. V was cut by 4 bases and J by 3 bases, with 18 bases left in between. CDR3 length: 16 residues. Per germline, CDR1 SEHNR and CDR2 FQNEAQ (reference sequence). The chain's CDR3 is CASSSAGVRGDTEAFF. CDR3 nucleotides: TGTGCCAGCAGCTCAGCCGGGGTGAGAGGTGACACTGAAGCTTTCTTT.